In its sample, the clone carrying this TCR beta chain was seen many times. The antigen is undetermined. HTBI primers from iRepertoire and Arm-PCR of CDR3 regions yielded the TCR beta libraries. Each CDR3 protein gets one entry after TCRdb re-called the multiplex PCR reads with MiXCR. In the table there are around 250,000 distinct CDR3 sequences, 15% to 20% of which are singletons. Specified time point: newly diagnosed GD, antithyroid drugs for less than 3 months. Construction of the TCR library relied on RNA isolated from PBMCs. The data originate from a study of regulatory T cells in long-lasting Graves disease. Overall study findings and caveats: Comparison showed that persistent patients shared more public clonotypes (over 2,500) than new patients (966). Repertoires from persistent disease leaned toward TRBV28, TRBJ1-2 and TRBJ2-5.

Germline-derived CDR1 and CDR2 are DFQATT and SNEGSKA (reference sequence). The CDR3 is made up of 15 amino acids. V was clipped by 1 base and J by 2 bases, with 13 bases between them. This clonotype was obtained from a female donor with Graves disease. The genes are TRBV20-1 and TRBJ2-3, with no clear D. Sequenced here: peripheral blood mononuclear cells (PBMCs), sampled at new diagnosis, from a patient treated with antithyroid drugs. CDR3 coding DNA: TGCAGTGCTAGAGCCCCGATCTTGCTCACAGATACGCAGTATTTT. Amino acids: CSARAPILLTDTQYF.